The rows below give T cell receptor beta chains drawn from one sample of a study of primary melanoma T cells and metastatic recurrence. TCRdb's table, derived via immunoSEQ multiplex PCR, lists solely in-frame clones and lacks some. The sample includes 20 clones. Sequenced: melanoma tumor tissue. All receptors come from a human donor with melanoma. CDR3s include the opening cysteine and the closing phenylalanine or tryptophan. The D gene is left open where the match is weak.

v_gene	j_gene	d_gene	CDR3nt	CDR3aa
TRBV16	TRBJ1-3	-	TGTGCCAGCAGCCAATTGACAGCCTCGGTCGGAAACACCATATATTTT	CASSQLTASVGNTIYF
TRBV6-8	TRBJ2-3	-	TGTGCCAGCAGTTACTACGGACAGCACACAGATACGCAGTATTTT	CASSYYGQHTDTQYF
TRBV11-3	TRBJ1-1	-	TGTGCCAGCAGCCCCCCGAAGGGGTTATTCATGAACACTGAAGCTTTCTTT	CASSPPKGLFMNTEAFF
TRBV29-1	TRBJ2-3	-	TGCAGCGCCGGGACATCTAGGACAGATACGCAGTATTTT	CSAGTSRTDTQYF
TRBV29-1	TRBJ1-1	TRBD1	TGCAGCGTTTCCGGGACAGGGGTTACTGAAGCTTTCTTT	CSVSGTGVTEAFF
TRBV9	TRBJ2-7	-	TGTGCCAGCAGTGAAGCGCGCGCGTCTCTATACGAGCAGTACTTC	CASSEARASLYEQYF